This entry concerns a single T cell receptor (beta chain). The antigen is undetermined. Sequencing used immunoSEQ multiplex PCR; TCRdb keeps in-frame clones, though not all of them. This sample's table has about 140,000 clones. CDR1 LNHDA and CDR2 SQIVND come from the germline V gene (reference sequence). Trimming took off 1 base at V and 2 bases at J, with 15 bases between the two ends. CDR3 size: 17 residues. This entry comes from a study of T cell responses to AZD1222 COVID-19 vaccine. Study-wide results and caveats: Baseline serostatus was positive in only six or seven AZD1222 recipients.

The receptor was isolated from an adult in good health. V usage is TRBV19 and J usage is TRBJ1-5; D call uncertain. The sample comprised peripheral blood. The CDR3 loop reads CASSIGARVGGNQPQHF. The CDR3 region has the DNA TGTGCCAGTAGTATAGGGGCCCGGGTTGGAGGCAATCAGCCCCAGCATTTT.